This T cell receptor (beta chain) was identified during a study of cytomegalovirus exposure and HLA in healthy donors. Study-wide results and limits: The investigators catalogued 160 or so TCR beta chains as cytomegalovirus-associated. Presence/absence analyses treated sequencing depth as roughly uniform across donors.

With regard to this clone: Its cognate antigen is unknown.

The PCR contained 60 Vbeta and 13 Jbeta primers. Sequencing was performed with immunoSEQ multiplex PCR; in TCRdb, only in-frame clones are kept and a portion is missing. The repertoire includes 90,000 to 140,000 clones, under 80% of them detected once, and 8.6% sits in the top ten. The germline gives CDR1 MNHEY, CDR2 SMNVEV (reference sequence). CDR3 length equals 16 residues. The V and J ends lost 3 bases and 0 bases, in that order; junction bases with no gene match: 4. This sequence originates from a woman aged 40-49 years in good health and CMV-seropositive. The sample was PBMCs. The J gene is TRBJ2-3, the V gene TRBV27; TRBD2 matches 9 bases. The CDR3 region is CASSFTTSGSTDTQYF. CDR3 DNA: TGTGCCAGCAGTTTCACGACTAGCGGTAGCACAGATACGCAGTATTTT.